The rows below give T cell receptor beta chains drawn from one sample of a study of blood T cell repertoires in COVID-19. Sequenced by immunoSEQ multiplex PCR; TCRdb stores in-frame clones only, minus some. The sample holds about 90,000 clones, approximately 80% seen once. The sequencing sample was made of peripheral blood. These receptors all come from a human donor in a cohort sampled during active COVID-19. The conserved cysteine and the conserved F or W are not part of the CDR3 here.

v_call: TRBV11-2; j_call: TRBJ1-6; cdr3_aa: ASSRGTPGLYNSPLH
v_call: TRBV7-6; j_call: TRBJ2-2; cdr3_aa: ASSLVGGRTGELF
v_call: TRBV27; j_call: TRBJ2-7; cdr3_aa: ASRPRGPAYEQY
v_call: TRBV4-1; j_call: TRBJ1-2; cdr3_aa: ASSQVSRGHYGYT
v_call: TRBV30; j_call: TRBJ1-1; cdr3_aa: AWSAHRNTEAF
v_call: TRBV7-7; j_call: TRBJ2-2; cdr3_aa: ASSLVGGPNTGELF
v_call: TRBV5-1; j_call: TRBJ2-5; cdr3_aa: ASSLVLAGEETQY
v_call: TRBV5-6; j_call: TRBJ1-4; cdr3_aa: ASSGQGAVANEKLF
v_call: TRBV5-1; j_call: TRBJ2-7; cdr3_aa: ASSKRGEVEQY
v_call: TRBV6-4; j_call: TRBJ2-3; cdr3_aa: ASSRTGGDDTQY
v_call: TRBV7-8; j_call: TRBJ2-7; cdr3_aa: ASSPSLGKSSYEQY
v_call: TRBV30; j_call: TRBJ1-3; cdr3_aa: AWLLRTGGSGNTIY
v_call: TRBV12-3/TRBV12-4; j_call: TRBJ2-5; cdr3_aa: ASRREQETQY
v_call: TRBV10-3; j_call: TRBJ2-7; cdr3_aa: AISGRSYEQY
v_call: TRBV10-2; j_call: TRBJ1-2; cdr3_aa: ASSESTLTGQWGYT
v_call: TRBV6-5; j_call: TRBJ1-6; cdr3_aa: ASSYLQSNSPLH
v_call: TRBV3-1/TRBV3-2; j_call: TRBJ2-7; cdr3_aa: ASSELAGVREQY
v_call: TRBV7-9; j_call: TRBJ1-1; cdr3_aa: ASSWNRGQTEAF